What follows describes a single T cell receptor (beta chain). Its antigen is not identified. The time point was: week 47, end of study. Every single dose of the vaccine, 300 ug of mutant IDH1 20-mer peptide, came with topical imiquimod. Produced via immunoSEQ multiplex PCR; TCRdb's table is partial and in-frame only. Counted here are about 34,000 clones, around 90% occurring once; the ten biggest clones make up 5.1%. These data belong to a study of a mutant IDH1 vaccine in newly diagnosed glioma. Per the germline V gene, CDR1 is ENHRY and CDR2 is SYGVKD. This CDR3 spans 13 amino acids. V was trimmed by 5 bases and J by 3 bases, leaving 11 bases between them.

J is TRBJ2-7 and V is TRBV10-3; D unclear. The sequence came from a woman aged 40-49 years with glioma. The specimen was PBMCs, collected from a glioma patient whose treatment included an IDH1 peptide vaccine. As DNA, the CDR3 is TGTGCCATCAGTCTGGGAAAAGACTACGAGCAGTACTTC. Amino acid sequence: CAISLGKDYEQYF.